This T cell receptor beta chain came from a study of blood T cell repertoires in COVID-19. CDR1 is SGHAT and CDR2 is FQNNGV in the germline V gene. The J segment lost 4 bases and the V segment lost 5 bases, leaving 5 bases of the junction unmatched. There are 16 residues in the CDR3. The repertoire was sequenced with immunoSEQ multiplex PCR; TCRdb's copy has only in-frame clones and lacks some. This sample yields roughly 150,000 clones, of which roughly 84% are seen a single time; around 5% belongs to the top ten. It was within 2 weeks before study entry that exposed participants met a COVID-19 case.

The chain combines TRBV11-2 with TRBJ2-3; TRBD2 matches at 14 bases. Sequencing used PBMCs or T cells enriched from blood (not recorded which). The TCR sequence derives from a man aged 65 to 79 who had been exposed to COVID-19. The DNA of the CDR3 is TGTGCCAGCAGCCTCCGACTAGCGGGGGGGGCAGATACGCAGTATTTT. Encoded protein: CASSLRLAGGADTQYF. Together with reference TRBV11-2 and TRBJ2-3, the CDR3 gives the full variable domain: EAGVAQSPRYKIIEKRQSVAFWCNPISGHATLYWYQQILGQGPKLLIQFQNNGVVDDSQLPKDRFSAERLKGVDSTLKIQPAKLEDSAVYLCASSLRLAGGADTQYFGPGTRLTVL.